This T cell receptor (beta chain) was profiled in a study of blood T cells in healthy people across ages. Study-level points and caveats: There were more naive CD4+ cells and higher diversity in long-lived donors than in aged donors. Because sorting was not performed, PBMCs prevented conclusive naive versus antigen-experienced comparison.

From germline, CDR1 is DFQATT and CDR2 SNEGSKA (reference sequence). V was pared by 6 bases and J by 0 bases, with 3 bases of the junction left unmatched. The CDR3 totals 15 residues. Only one count was recorded for this clonotype. The antigen is unknown. It was with a sample-barcoded 5' primer and a J-beta primer mix that a second PCR of roughly 6 to 12 cycles was run. TCRdb independently ran MiXCR on the 5' RACE reads; one entry per CDR3 protein. This table has 1.5 million or so distinct CDR3 sequences, roughly 40% appearing once. The sequence was collected from a young woman in good health. The sequenced material came from blood. This sequence joins TRBV20-1 and TRBJ2-6; 9 bases map to TRBD1. Here the CDR3 DNA reads TGCAGTGCGAGACAGGGGGGCTCTGGGGCCAACGTCCTGACTTTC. It specifies CSARQGGSGANVLTF.